This T cell receptor (beta chain) was identified during a study of cytomegalovirus exposure and HLA in healthy donors. TCRdb's copy holds only in-frame clones and misses some; the assay was immunoSEQ multiplex PCR. Altogether some 120,000 clones are present, 80% to 90% being singletons, with the ten largest covering about 1.1%. The CDR3 consists of 14 residues. CDR1 is SGHTA, CDR2 FQGNSA, per germline. The V gene end was trimmed by 5 bases and the J gene end by 7 bases; junction bases not matched to a gene: 7. Sequences were obtained from PBMCs. This sequence joins TRBV7-2 and TRBJ2-2, with 7 bases aligning to TRBD2. The receptor was isolated from a woman aged 18-35 years in good health and CMV-seronegative. Written as DNA, the CDR3 is TGTGCCAGCAGCCCTGGACTAGACGGCGGGGAGCTGTTTTTT. Its protein is CASSPGLDGGELFF. Complete variable domain (other parts from reference TRBV7-2 and TRBJ2-2): GAGVSQSPSNKVTEKGKDVELRCDPISGHTALYWYRQSLGQGLEFLIYFQGNSAPDKSGLPSDRFSAERTGGSVSTLTIQRTQQEDSAVYLCASSPGLDGGELFFGEGSRLTVL.